This TCR beta chain was identified during a study of identical twins. Study conclusions and caveats: An excess of low generation probability was shown by twin-shared out-of-frame alpha sequences.

This clonotype was seen a few times. The antigen is not known. Each CDR3 protein is one row after TCRdb ran MiXCR on the 5' RACE reads. The sample has about 520,000 distinct CDR3 sequences, 22% seen once. These data were likewise used in another study, on T cells expressing NK-cell markers. As that study records: It was sorted CD3+CD56-NKG2C+, CD3+CD56+NKG2C- and CD3+CD56+NKG2C+ T cells that provided the TCR beta repertoires.

This sequence was found in a woman under 30 in good health. The sample taken for sequencing was CD4+ T cells sorted from blood.

CDR3: CATSRPGGLDLNIQYF. DNA of the CDR3: TGTGCCACCAGCAGACCAGGGGGGCTAGATTTGAACATTCAGTACTTC. The genes are TRBV15 and TRBJ2-4; maybe TRBD1 (7 bases). Deletions cut 2 bases from V and 7 bases from J, with 18 bases between. This CDR3 comprises 16 residues. Germline assignment: CDR1 LNHNV and CDR2 YYDKDF (reference sequence). Using reference TRBV15 and TRBJ2-4 for the parts outside the CDR3, the full variable domain is DAMVIQNPRYQVTQFGKPVTLSCSQTLNHNVMYWYQQKSSQAPKLLFHYYDKDFNNEADTPDNFQSRRPNTSFCFLDIRSPGLGDTAMYLCATSRPGGLDLNIQYFGAGTRLSVL.